A selection of T cell receptor beta chains follows, all from one sample in a study of cytomegalovirus exposure and HLA in healthy donors. Clones were read by immunoSEQ multiplex PCR, and TCRdb kept only the in-frame ones, dropping some. Here the sample spans some 150,000 clones, about 80% being singletons. The specimen sequenced was PBMCs. Receptor source: a young man in good health and CMV-seronegative. Each CDR3 is given with its conserved first and last residue. A D gene is named only where the DNA matches it firmly. Only part of the rows carry a size: once, few, many, or a class if the clone is expanded.

TRBJ2-7	NA	TRBV7-2	NA	CASSSVADLPYEQYF	TGTGCCAGCAGCTCAGTCGCAGATCTCCCCTACGAGCAGTACTTC
TRBJ1-1	NA	TRBV28	NA	CASRIAGVEAFF	TGTGCCAGCAGAATAGCGGGTGTCGAAGCTTTCTTT
TRBJ1-1	TRBD1	TRBV29-1	NA	CSGQGSGGTEAFF	TGCAGCGGACAGGGGTCGGGGGGAACTGAAGCTTTCTTT
TRBJ2-5	TRBD1	TRBV6-6	NA	CASSGQGRGQETQYF	TGTGCCAGCAGTGGACAGGGGCGCGGGCAAGAGACCCAGTACTTC
TRBJ2-2	NA	TRBV5-6	NA	CASSFWARVNTGELFF	TGTGCCAGCAGCTTTTGGGCCAGGGTCAATACCGGGGAGCTGTTTTTT
TRBJ2-2	NA	TRBV9	few	CASSATGNTGELFF	TGTGCCAGCAGCGCCACAGGGAACACCGGGGAGCTGTTTTTT
TRBJ1-2	NA	TRBV27	NA	CASSFPDIRALYF	TGTGCCAGCAGTTTTCCGGACATAAGGGCCCTCTACTTC
TRBJ2-7	NA	TRBV5-1	NA	CASSLVEPNPGQYF	TGCGCCAGCAGTTTGGTAGAGCCCAACCCAGGGCAGTACTTC
TRBJ1-2	NA	TRBV15	NA	CATSREGRVGGYTF	TGTGCCACCAGCAGAGAGGGGAGGGTAGGTGGCTACACCTTC
TRBJ2-2	NA	TRBV9	NA	CASSVAGRPDTGELFF	TGTGCCAGCAGCGTAGCGGGAAGACCGGACACCGGGGAGCTGTTTTTT
TRBJ1-5	NA	TRBV5-6	NA	CASSFTVDQPQHF	TGTGCCAGCAGCTTTACAGTCGACCAGCCCCAGCATTTT
TRBJ2-7	TRBD2	TRBV27	few	CASSLMGEGYEQYF	TGTGCCAGCAGTTTAATGGGGGAGGGCTACGAGCAGTACTTC
TRBJ2-1	NA	TRBV6-5	few	CAIAVSVGSNEQFF	TGTGCCATCGCGGTTAGTGTTGGGTCCAATGAGCAGTTCTTC
TRBJ1-1	NA	TRBV5-1	NA	CASTTGGTEAFF	TGCGCCAGCACCACGGGGGGGACTGAAGCTTTCTTT
TRBJ1-1	NA	TRBV6-5	few	CASSSDSTEAFF	TGTGCCAGCAGCTCCGACAGTACTGAAGCTTTCTTT
TRBJ1-2	NA	TRBV7-2	NA	CASSLEPNYGYTF	TGTGCCAGCAGCTTAGAGCCTAACTATGGCTACACCTTC
TRBJ2-2	TRBD2	TRBV27	NA	CASTEGLAAAGELFF	TGTGCCAGCACCGAGGGACTAGCGGCGGCCGGGGAGCTGTTTTTT
TRBJ1-5	TRBD1	TRBV19	NA	CASTDRGSQPQHF	TGTGCCAGTACAGACAGGGGAAGTCAGCCCCAGCATTTT
TRBJ1-4	TRBD1	TRBV28	NA	CASSFRGRRPNEKLFF	TGTGCCAGCAGTTTCAGGGGGCGCCGGCCTAATGAAAAACTGTTTTTT
TRBJ2-7	NA	TRBV9	NA	CASSDRQDSYEQYF	TGTGCCAGCAGCGATAGACAGGATTCCTACGAGCAGTACTTC
TRBJ1-2	NA	TRBV28	NA	CASRPSGGGYGYTF	TGTGCCAGCAGACCGAGTGGGGGGGGGTATGGCTACACCTTC
TRBJ2-7	NA	TRBV4-1	NA	CASSPRPGPDEQYF	TGCGCCAGCAGCCCCCGACCAGGGCCTGACGAGCAGTACTTC
TRBJ2-7	NA	TRBV19	NA	CASSPSSGYEQYF	TGTGCCAGTAGCCCCTCATCGGGATACGAGCAGTACTTC
TRBJ2-2	NA	TRBV10-3	NA	CAISNSLTNTGELFF	TGTGCCATATCGAACAGCCTTACGAACACCGGGGAGCTGTTTTTT
TRBJ2-1	NA	TRBV15	NA	CATSRGGDSPRNEQFF	TGTGCCACCAGCAGAGGTGGGGACTCTCCCAGAAATGAGCAGTTCTTC
TRBJ1-2	TRBD1	TRBV9	NA	CASSATGGGNYGYTF	TGTGCCAGCAGCGCGACAGGGGGAGGGAACTATGGCTACACCTTC
TRBJ2-6	NA	TRBV6-1	NA	CASSEATGSGANVLTF	TGTGCCAGCAGTGAAGCGACAGGCTCTGGGGCCAACGTCCTGACTTTC
TRBJ2-2	NA	TRBV11-2	NA	CASSLDEGELFF	TGTGCCAGCAGCTTAGATGAGGGGGAGCTGTTTTTT
TRBJ2-1	TRBD1	TRBV7-3	NA	CASSFQGQGGYNEQFF	TGTGCCAGCAGCTTCCAGGGACAGGGGGGATACAATGAGCAGTTCTTC
TRBJ1-2	NA	TRBV5-4	once	CASSLGPRMYGYTF	TGTGCCAGCAGCCTTGGTCCTAGGATGTATGGCTACACCTTC
TRBJ2-7	NA	TRBV27	NA	CASREVYGEQYF	TGTGCCAGCAGGGAGGTCTATGGCGAGCAGTACTTC
TRBJ2-2	NA	TRBV28	NA	CASATPGATGELFF	TGTGCCAGCGCCACCCCAGGGGCCACCGGGGAGCTGTTTTTT
TRBJ2-1	TRBD2	TRBV29-1	NA	CSVVGGRANEQFF	TGCAGCGTTGTGGGTGGGAGGGCCAATGAGCAGTTCTTC
TRBJ2-2	NA	TRBV10-3	NA	CAIKVGDTGELFF	TGTGCCATCAAAGTAGGGGACACCGGGGAGCTGTTTTTT
TRBJ2-7	TRBD1	TRBV6-1	once	CASSDAGGPYEQYF	TGTGCCAGCAGTGACGCAGGGGGCCCCTACGAGCAGTACTTC
TRBJ2-7	NA	TRBV29-1	once	CSVLRPPYEQYF	TGCAGCGTTCTTCGTCCTCCCTACGAGCAGTACTTC
TRBJ1-1	NA	TRBV27	NA	CASRPNGENTEAFF	TGTGCCAGCAGGCCGAACGGAGAGAACACTGAAGCTTTCTTT
TRBJ1-1	NA	TRBV5-6	NA	CASSLAVTAPPVRAFF	TGTGCCAGCAGCTTGGCCGTGACAGCCCCACCTGTTCGAGCTTTCTTT
TRBJ2-7	NA	TRBV28	NA	CASTMDVGASYEQYF	TGTGCCAGCACCATGGACGTTGGGGCCAGCTACGAGCAGTACTTC
TRBJ2-1	TRBD2	TRBV2	NA	CASSERRTSGYNEQFF	TGTGCCAGCAGTGAAAGGCGGACTAGCGGCTACAATGAGCAGTTCTTC
TRBJ1-1	NA	TRBV6-5	NA	CASTHGTEAFF	TGTGCCAGCACCCACGGCACTGAAGCTTTCTTT
TRBJ1-5	TRBD1	TRBV7-9	NA	CASSPGTGRNQPQHF	TGTGCCAGCAGCCCCGGGACAGGGCGCAATCAGCCCCAGCATTTT
TRBJ2-5	TRBD1	TRBV28	NA	CATLGQGVAQYF	TGTGCCACCCTGGGACAGGGGGTAGCCCAGTACTTC
TRBJ2-3	NA	TRBV15	NA	CATSREGGRNRTDTQYF	TGTGCCACCAGCAGAGAGGGAGGCAGGAATCGCACAGATACGCAGTATTTT
TRBJ2-2	NA	TRBV6-5	NA	CASSYPGGGFGELFF	TGTGCCAGCAGTTACCCTGGTGGAGGGTTCGGGGAGCTGTTTTTT
TRBJ2-7	TRBD1	TRBV30	NA	CAWSPGTGRNEQYF	TGTGCCTGGAGTCCCGGGACAGGGAGGAACGAGCAGTACTTC
TRBJ1-5	NA	TRBV27	NA	CASREGSISNQPQHF	TGTGCCAGCAGAGAGGGTTCGATTAGCAATCAGCCCCAGCATTTT
TRBJ2-1	TRBD2	TRBV5-1	few	CASSTAGYNEQFF	TGCGCCAGCAGCACAGCGGGGTACAATGAGCAGTTCTTC
TRBJ2-1	NA	TRBV30	NA	CAWSVFADEQFF	TGTGCCTGGAGTGTATTCGCGGATGAGCAGTTCTTC
TRBJ2-7	TRBD1	TRBV30	NA	CASSTGIYEQYF	TGTGCCTCTTCGACAGGGATCTACGAGCAGTACTTC
TRBJ1-3	TRBD1	TRBV2	NA	CASSVIPPGQGSGNTIYF	TGTGCCAGCAGCGTAATCCCTCCCGGACAGGGCTCTGGAAACACCATATATTTT
TRBJ2-1	NA	TRBV25-1	NA	CASSDRYNEQFF	TGTGCCAGCAGTGATCGGTACAATGAGCAGTTCTTC
TRBJ2-2	NA	TRBV10-3	NA	CAIGDINTGELFF	TGTGCCATCGGGGACATTAACACCGGGGAGCTGTTTTTT
TRBJ2-6	TRBD1	TRBV7-3	NA	CASSTTGGAGANVLTF	TGTGCCAGCAGCACGACAGGGGGCGCTGGGGCCAACGTCCTGACTTTC
TRBJ2-2	NA	TRBV7-9	NA	CASSFLITGELFF	TGTGCCAGCAGCTTTTTAATCACCGGGGAGCTGTTTTTT
TRBJ1-5	TRBD1	TRBV27	NA	CASSLGGQGLGPQHF	TGTGCCAGCAGTTTAGGGGGACAGGGTTTAGGGCCCCAGCATTTT
TRBJ1-4	TRBD1	TRBV2	NA	CASSLQGATNEKLFF	TGTGCCAGCAGTTTACAGGGGGCAACTAATGAAAAACTGTTTTTT